Each of the 29 T cell receptor beta chains below was sequenced from the same sample in a study of shared T cell receptors in the human thymus. Here immunoSEQ multiplex PCR was the method, and the copy in TCRdb shows in-frame clones only, minus some. The data hold 720,000 or so clones, with approximately 83% observed a single time. The same data also went into a second study, on human thymus T cells.

Sequencing input: thymocytes. Receptors originate from a girl under three years old with a congenital heart defect.

This chain joins TRBV7-2 and TRBJ2-5; no clear D. This CDR3 has 11 amino acids. V was pared by 5 bases and J by 4 bases, with 5 bases between. Germline CDR1 reads SGHTA; CDR2 reads FQGNSA. The CDR3 region is CASSLIETQYF. CDR3 bases: TGTGCCAGCAGCCTAATAGAGACCCAGTACTTC.

The rearrangement links TRBV14 to TRBJ1-1; no firm D call. This CDR3 comprises 19 residues. Germline values: CDR1 SGHDN, CDR2 FVKESK. The V gene lost 4 bases and the J gene lost 0 bases, with 24 bases spanning the gap. The CDR3: CASSLAGNLHWKMNTEAFF. The CDR3, as DNA: TGTGCCAGCAGCCTGGCGGGGAACTTACACTGGAAGATGAACACTGAAGCTTTCTTT.

The rearrangement uses TRBV5-1 and TRBJ1-6; 10 nucleotides match TRBD1. The V gene's germline CDR1 is SGHRS and CDR2 YFSETQ. The J segment lost 7 bases and the V segment lost 7 bases, leaving 5 bases of the junction unmatched. CDR3 length: 14 residues. The CDR3 loop reads CASCTGQGNSPLHF. In DNA form, the CDR3 reads TGCGCCAGCTGCACGGGACAGGGGAATTCACCCCTCCACTTT.

This clone showed up just once. The V and J genes are TRBV5-1 and TRBJ2-3; weak D call: TRBD2 (5 bases). The V end was cut by 4 bases, the J end by 1 base, with 16 bases between. The CDR3 extends over 16 amino acids. CDR1 and CDR2 (germline): SGHRS, YFSETQ. DNA of the CDR3: TGCGCCAGCAGCCCGAGGGCCGTAACCCGCACAGATACGCAGTATTTT. Translated: CASSPRAVTRTDTQYF.

The chain uses TRBV27 and TRBJ1-2; 8 bases align to TRBD1. The J segment lost 1 base and the V segment lost 3 bases, leaving 16 bases of the junction unmatched. The germline V gene has CDR1 MNHEY and CDR2 SMNVEV (reference sequence). The CDR3 covers 19 residues. The CDR3 reads CASSFSLAGTGGVNYGYTF. Written as DNA, the CDR3 is TGTGCCAGCAGTTTCAGCCTAGCCGGGACAGGAGGCGTTAACTATGGCTACACCTTC.

This clone was picked up one time. This sequence joins TRBV5-8 and TRBJ2-7, with 7 bases matching TRBD2. CDR3 length: 14 residues. Unmatched junction bases numbered 12, after V lost 0 bases and J lost 12 bases. CDR1 is SGHTS, CDR2 YDEGEE, per germline. In DNA form, the CDR3 reads TGTGCCAGCAGCTTGGATGGGGGGGGGATCTTTCCGTACTTC. Translation: CASSLDGGGIFPYF.

This chain connects TRBV4-1 to TRBJ2-4; D remains ambiguous. The CDR3 has 17 amino acids. Germline V gene data show CDR1 as MGHRA and CDR2 as YSYEKL. Trimming cost V 1 base and J 0 bases, with 13 bases left between them. CDR3 DNA: TGCGCCAGCAGCCAAGTGTATAGTCTACTAGCCAAAAACATTCAGTACTTC. Protein sequence: CASSQVYSLLAKNIQYF.

The J gene is TRBJ2-7, the V gene TRBV5-1; 12 positions agree with TRBD2. The CDR3 runs 18 residues. Unmatched junction bases numbered 13, after V lost 2 bases and J lost 4 bases. Germline V gene lookup returns CDR1 SGHRS and CDR2 YFSETQ. CDR3 sequence reads: CASSLSKETSGGMYEQYF. The DNA of the CDR3 is TGCGCCAGCAGCTTAAGTAAGGAGACTAGCGGGGGAATGTACGAGCAGTACTTC.

V usage is TRBV19 and J usage is TRBJ1-2, with 7 bases lining up with TRBD1. V shed 7 bases and J 7 bases; nucleotides not matched to a gene: 6. The CDR3 loop spans 12 amino acids. CDR1 is LNHDA and CDR2 is SQIVND in the germline V gene (reference sequence). The CDR3 protein is CASTTGQRGYTF. As DNA, the CDR3 is TGTGCCAGTACCACGGGACAGCGTGGCTACACCTTC.

This rearrangement joins TRBV25-1 to TRBJ2-3, with D perhaps matching TRBD2 (5 bases). Germline V CDR1 and CDR2: MGHDK, SYGVNS. Deletions cut 1 base from V and 4 bases from J, with 12 bases between. The CDR3 consists of 15 residues. The DNA for the CDR3 is TGTGCCAGCAGTGAATGGAGGCCAGTTGCAGATACGCAGTATTTT. Translation: CASSEWRPVADTQYF.

This chain uses TRBV5-1 with TRBJ1-1; perhaps TRBD1 as D (5 bases). V lost 0 bases and J 0 bases, leaving 6 bases between the germline ends. Germline assignment: CDR1 SGHRS and CDR2 YFSETQ. The CDR3 covers 14 residues. This CDR3 reads CASSLVGVNTEAFF. The CDR3, as DNA: TGCGCCAGCAGCTTGGTAGGGGTGAACACTGAAGCTTTCTTT.

For the CDR3, the DNA is TGTGCCAGCAGTTACAGGGGGGGGTGGGAAAAACTGTTTTTT. As protein: CASSYRGGWEKLFF. The chain recombines TRBV6-6 with TRBJ1-4; D is possibly TRBD1 (6 bases). Trimming shortened V by 2 bases and J by 8 bases, and 12 bases separated the two germline ends. Germline assignment: CDR1 MNHNY and CDR2 SVGAGI (reference sequence). The CDR3 consists of 14 residues.

V usage is TRBV7-9 and J usage is TRBJ1-1, with D unresolved. Germline CDR1 and CDR2: SEHNR and FQNEAQ (reference sequence). V lost 2 bases and J lost 1, with 5 bases in between. The CDR3 has 13 amino acids. This CDR3 reads CASSLSQNTEAFF. The CDR3, as DNA: TGTGCCAGCAGCTTAAGCCAGAACACTGAAGCTTTCTTT.

This rearrangement joins TRBV6-1 to TRBJ2-2, with D tentatively TRBD1 (5 bases). V lost 7 bases and J 3 bases, leaving 12 bases between the germline ends. CDR3 length equals 14 residues. The germline CDR1 and CDR2 sequences are MNHNS and SASEGT. CDR3: CASTYRLYTGELFF. The CDR3 DNA reads as TGTGCCAGCACGTACAGGCTATACACCGGGGAGCTGTTTTTT.

The gene calls are TRBV10-3 and TRBJ2-7, with 9 nucleotides matching TRBD2. CDR3 length: 17 amino acids. CDR1 and CDR2 (germline): ENHRY, SYGVKD. The V segment lost 0 bases and the J segment 2 bases; nucleotides outside the gene matches: 8. The DNA for the CDR3 is TGTGCCATCAGTGAGTCGATCCAGCGGGGGGCCACCTACGAGCAGTACTTC. Protein sequence: CAISESIQRGATYEQYF.

The chain couples TRBV11-1 to TRBJ2-1, with 9 bases that match TRBD2. This CDR3 comprises 19 residues. Germline V gene sequence: CDR1 SGHAT, CDR2 FQDESV (reference sequence). Unmatched junction bases numbered 15, after V lost 5 bases and J lost 1 base. The CDR3 is CASSQARPSGGPSYNEQFF. In nucleotides, the CDR3 is TGTGCCAGCAGCCAAGCCCGTCCGAGCGGGGGGCCTTCCTACAATGAGCAGTTCTTC.

The chain couples TRBV5-6 to TRBJ2-7, with D perhaps matching TRBD2 (6 bases). V lost 4 bases and J lost 2, with 16 bases in between. The CDR3 consists of 15 residues. Germline V gives CDR1 SGHDT, CDR2 YYEEEE. The CDR3: CASSAGPQMAYEQYF. The CDR3 DNA is TGTGCCAGCAGCGCGGGACCACAAATGGCCTACGAGCAGTACTTC. The full variable domain, in which reference TRBV5-6 and TRBJ2-7 provide the parts outside the CDR3, is DAGVTQSPTHLIKTRGQQVTLRCSPKSGHDTVSWYQQALGQGPQFIFQYYEEEERQRGNFPDRFSGHQFPNYSSELNVNALLLGDSALYLCASSAGPQMAYEQYFGPGTRLTVT.

The rearrangement links TRBV15 to TRBJ1-5, with 9 bases identical to TRBD1. Germline CDR1 LNHNV, CDR2 YYDKDF (reference sequence). This CDR3 has 16 amino acids. V lost 4 bases, J lost 3 bases, and 7 bases stayed unmatched. The CDR3 DNA sequence: TGTGCCACCAGCACAGGGACAGGGAGGATCAATCAGCCCCAGCATTTT. The encoded protein is CATSTGTGRINQPQHF.

This sequence joins TRBV27 and TRBJ2-1; 9 bases are a match to TRBD2. The CDR3 spans 14 residues. The trim removed 4 bases at V and 9 bases at J, leaving 7 bases unmatched. In germline, CDR1 is MNHEY, CDR2 SMNVEV (reference sequence). CDR3 region: CASSSLAGFCEQFF. For the CDR3, the DNA is TGTGCCAGCAGTTCCCTAGCGGGGTTTTGTGAGCAGTTCTTC.

The V and J genes are TRBV10-3 and TRBJ1-2, with 8 positions matching TRBD1. Losses at the gene ends were 6 bases for V and 6 bases for J; bases not matched to a gene: 9. This CDR3 is built from 14 residues. The germline CDR1 and CDR2 sequences are ENHRY and SYGVKD. As DNA, the CDR3 is TGTGCCATCAGCCCGTACGACAGGGGAGATGGCTACACCTTC. The encoded protein is CAISPYDRGDGYTF.

The chain is built from TRBV10-1 and TRBJ1-1; 7 nucleotides line up with TRBD1. After removal of 6 bases from V and 3 bases from J, the junction contained 7 bases not matched to a gene. Germline-derived CDR1 and CDR2 are WNHNN and SYGVQD (reference sequence). The CDR3 length is 14 residues. CDR3 nucleotides: TGCGCCAGCAGGGTCCGCAGGGGGGACACTGAAGCTTTCTTT. Its translation is CASRVRRGDTEAFF.

This clone appeared a single time. The rearrangement uses TRBV7-2 and TRBJ2-7; D unresolved. Trimming shortened V by 5 bases and J by 4 bases, and 12 bases separated the two germline ends. There are 13 residues in the CDR3. CDR1 is SGHTA and CDR2 is FQGNSA in the germline V gene. The CDR3 spells CASSPQLRYEQYF. The CDR3 DNA sequence: TGTGCCAGCAGCCCCCAGTTGAGGTACGAGCAGTACTTC.

The chain uses TRBV28 and TRBJ2-5; 11 positions agree with TRBD2. Trimming at V came to 2 bases and at J to 5 bases, leaving 1 base not matched to a gene. Germline values: CDR1 MDHEN, CDR2 SYDVKM. This CDR3 is built from 14 residues. This chain's CDR3 is CASSLGTSGETQYF. The CDR3 DNA follows: TGTGCCAGCAGTTTAGGGACTAGCGGCGAGACCCAGTACTTC.

The chain combines TRBV4-2 with TRBJ1-2, with 7 bases that match TRBD1. Germline assignment: CDR1 LGHNA and CDR2 YNFKEQ. The junction had 15 bases not matched to a gene; V was cut back by 2 bases and J by 6 bases. The CDR3 is made up of 17 amino acids. CDR3 sequence reads: CASSQKGPNRGSNGYTF. CDR3 nucleotide sequence: TGTGCCAGCAGCCAAAAGGGACCGAACAGGGGATCCAATGGCTACACCTTC.

V is TRBV7-3 and J is TRBJ1-1; 8 positions match TRBD1. Unmatched junction bases numbered 0, after V lost 3 bases and J lost 3 bases. This CDR3 contains 13 residues. CDR1 SGHTA and CDR2 FQGTGA come from the germline V gene. The CDR3 DNA sequence: TGTGCCAGCAGCTTGGACAGGGACACTGAAGCTTTCTTT. Its translation is CASSLDRDTEAFF.

The chain carries TRBV7-3 and TRBJ1-3, with unresolved D. CDR1 and CDR2 from the germline V gene are SGHTA and FQGTGA. The CDR3 covers 16 residues. V lost 1 base and J lost 0, with 10 bases in between. For the CDR3, the DNA is TGTGCCAGCAGCTTAATTCCGGGGAGCTCTGGAAACACCATATATTTT. This translates into CASSLIPGSSGNTIYF. The variable domain in full, with the rest retrieved from reference TRBV7-3 and TRBJ1-3, is GAGVSQTPSNKVTEKGKYVELRCDPISGHTALYWYRQSLGQGPEFLIYFQGTGAADDSGLPNDRFFAVRPEGSVSTLKIQRTERGDSAVYLCASSLIPGSSGNTIYFGEGSWLTVV.

V is TRBV5-1 and J is TRBJ2-2; TRBD1 aligns across 7 bases. The germline gives CDR1 SGHRS, CDR2 YFSETQ. The CDR3 extends over 18 amino acids. V lost 7 bases to trimming and J lost 0 bases; unmatched junction nucleotides: 15. CDR3 sequence: CASGSLDRACPNTGELFF. The CDR3 DNA is TGCGCCAGCGGGTCCCTTGACAGGGCCTGTCCGAACACCGGGGAGCTGTTTTTT.

J is TRBJ2-6 and V is TRBV19; D is unresolved. This CDR3 has 19 residues. V was clipped by 3 bases and J by 0 bases, with 18 bases between them. Germline lookup yields CDR1 LNHDA and CDR2 SQIVND (reference sequence). Written as DNA, the CDR3 is TGTGCCAGTAGTATGATCGAAGCCATTACGGGCTCTGGGGCCAACGTCCTGACTTTC. It specifies CASSMIEAITGSGANVLTF. Full variable domain (outside the CDR3, taken from reference TRBV19 and TRBJ2-6): DGGITQSPKYLFRKEGQNVTLSCEQNLNHDAMYWYRQDPGQGLRLIYYSQIVNDFQKGDIAEGYSVSREKKESFPLTVTSAQKNPTAFYLCASSMIEAITGSGANVLTFGAGSRLTVL.

The V and J genes are TRBV28 and TRBJ2-1; D call uncertain. The CDR3 length is 13 residues. The germline gives CDR1 MDHEN, CDR2 SYDVKM. Trimming removed 5 bases at V and 4 bases at J, with 9 bases between. The CDR3 sequence is CASSLIRYNEQFF. In DNA form, the CDR3 reads TGTGCCAGCAGTCTAATCCGTTACAATGAGCAGTTCTTC.